The 3 T cell receptor beta chains below were found in one sample sequenced in a study of blood T cell repertoires in COVID-19. Clones were read by immunoSEQ multiplex PCR, and TCRdb kept only the in-frame ones, dropping some. This sample has about 150,000 clones, with around 80% found just once. Material for sequencing was peripheral blood. The receptors stem from a woman aged 70-85 years who had recovered from COVID-19.

The chain combines TRBV3-1 (or the pseudogene TRBV3-2) with TRBJ1-2; no definite D call. Trimming cost V 3 bases and J 3 bases, with 5 bases left between them. The CDR3 length is 12 residues. The germline gives CDR1 LGHDT, CDR2 YNNKEL (reference sequence). CDR3 protein: CASSQRDYGYTF. CDR3 nucleotide sequence: TGTGCCAGCAGCCAGAGGGACTATGGCTACACCTTC.

The rearrangement links TRBV3-1 (or the pseudogene TRBV3-2) to TRBJ1-5; no definite D call. Trimming took off 0 bases at V and 4 bases at J, with 7 bases between the two ends. This CDR3 has 14 residues. The V gene's germline CDR1 is LGHDT and CDR2 YNNKEL (reference sequence). Here the CDR3 DNA reads TGTGCCAGCAGCCAAGATCGGGGTAATCAGCCCCAGCATTTT. Translating gives CASSQDRGNQPQHF.

The chain employs TRBV5-1 and TRBJ2-7, with D maybe TRBD1 (5 bases). V lost 2 bases, J lost 1 base, and 7 bases lay in between. The CDR3 spans 13 residues. Germline CDR1 and CDR2: SGHRS and YFSETQ. The CDR3 DNA sequence: TGCGCCAGCAGCTTCCAGGGTTCCTACGAGCAGTACTTC. It is translated as CASSFQGSYEQYF.